This T cell receptor beta chain was captured in a study of T cells in Graves' hyperthyroidism and ophthalmopathy. Amplification targeted TCR beta CDR3 regions from RNA transcripts. Carried out on the TCR CDR3, a first-round RT-PCR used the HTBI primer set. TCRdb itself ran the multiplex PCR reads through MiXCR, one entry per CDR3 protein. The sample consists of more than 550,000 distinct CDR3 sequences, roughly a sixth of them appearing once. The source material was blood. This sequence originates from a woman aged 50 to 65 with Graves' hyperthyroidism that later progressed to Graves' ophthalmopathy.

The CDR3 DNA reads TGCGCCAGCAGCCAAGAGTTCCACAGCTCCTACAATGAGCAGTTCTTC. Amino acids: CASSQEFHSSYNEQFF. The chain employs TRBV4-1 and TRBJ2-1; D is unclear. Trimming removed 0 bases at V and 0 bases at J, with 9 bases between. This CDR3 comprises 16 residues. Germline lookup yields CDR1 MGHRA and CDR2 YSYEKL.